The T cell receptor (beta chain) under discussion was sequenced for a study of blood T cells in healthy people across ages. Study-wide results and caveats: Roughly linear age-related decline in beta diversity appeared, significant by age roughly 40. Diversity figures based on one million T cells were deemed too low.

The germline gives CDR1 SGHAT, CDR2 FQNNGV. The V gene end was trimmed by 3 bases and the J gene end by 11 bases; junction bases not matched to a gene: 13. This CDR3 contains 15 residues. Notes on this clonotype: As yet, its antigen is unknown. This could be a read error, since a much larger clone is one nucleotide away.

Each donor supplied approximately 10 milliliters of peripheral blood. The authors ran a second PCR of roughly 6 to 12 cycles using a sample-barcoded 5' primer and a J-beta primer mix. With 12 random nucleotides, a template-switch adaptor tagged each individual cDNA molecule. TCRdb re-derived calls from the 5' RACE reads in MiXCR, one entry per CDR3 protein. The sample yields more than 800,000 distinct CDR3 sequences, around 28% seen once. This receptor was identified in a woman aged 80 or older in good health. The sample comprised blood. The V gene is TRBV11-2, the J gene TRBJ2-5; 9 nucleotides line up with TRBD1. CDR3 region: CASSLGQGQYNEQYF. The DNA of the CDR3 is TGTGCCAGCAGCTTGGGACAGGGACAATACAATGAGCAGTACTTC.